These 15 T cell receptor beta chains share one sample of origin, sequenced in a study of regulatory T cells in long-lasting Graves disease. Building of the TCR beta libraries involved iRepertoire HTBI primers and Arm-PCR of CDR3 regions. One entry per CDR3 protein results from TCRdb running MiXCR on the multiplex PCR reads. The sample includes roughly 490,000 distinct CDR3 sequences, 20% to 25% of them seen just once. Specified time point: persistent/refractory GD, antithyroid drugs over 5 years with positive TRAb. With RNA extracted from PBMCs as input, the TCR library was made. The sequences come from peripheral blood mononuclear cells (PBMCs), collected when the disease was refractory, from a patient treated with antithyroid drugs. The receptors originated from a female donor with Graves disease.

This clonotype was seen more than once but under ten times. This sequence joins TRBV6-2 or TRBV6-3 and TRBJ1-1; D is unresolved. Deletions cut 6 bases from V and 1 base from J, with 9 bases between. The CDR3 runs to 13 residues. Germline V gene sequence: CDR1 MNHEY, CDR2 SVGEGT. The chain's CDR3 is CASRSTPNTEAFF. CDR3 nucleotide sequence: TGTGCCAGCAGGTCGACACCGAACACTGAAGCTTTCTTT.

This clonotype was counted at least ten times. V is TRBV29-1 and J is TRBJ1-1; D perhaps matches TRBD1 (5 bases). Germline CDR1 SQVTM, CDR2 ANQGSEA. CDR3 length: 15 amino acids. V lost 4 bases to trimming and J lost 0 bases, with 15 bases between them. The CDR3 coding sequence is TGCAGCGTTGTCGGAAAAGGGGAGGTGAACACTGAAGCTTTCTTT. Its protein product is CSVVGKGEVNTEAFF.

CDR3 residues: CASSPTTGPTEAFF. The CDR3 nucleotides are TGTGCCAGCAGTCCCACCACCGGGCCCACTGAAGCTTTCTTT. The chain joins TRBV28 to TRBJ1-1; D not certain. In germline, CDR1 is MDHEN, CDR2 SYDVKM. Trimming shortened V by 5 bases and J by 4 bases, and 14 bases separated the two germline ends. The CDR3 runs to 14 residues.

This chain uses TRBV5-1 with TRBJ2-7; D is ambiguous. Germline CDR1 and CDR2: SGHRS and YFSETQ. Trimming cost V 5 bases and J 6 bases, with 15 bases left between them. The CDR3 covers 13 residues. The DNA for the CDR3 is TGCGCCAGCAGGCAACCACCGTCTGGCGAGCAGTACTTC. This encodes CASRQPPSGEQYF.

In this sample, this clonotype turned up many times. CDR3 residues: CASSMVDRETQYF. The CDR3 nucleotides are TGTGCCAGTAGTATGGTTGATAGGGAGACCCAGTACTTC. The V gene is TRBV19, the J gene TRBJ2-5; D gene uncertain. The V end was cut by 3 bases, the J end by 5 bases, with 10 bases between. The CDR3 spans 13 residues. Germline V lookup: CDR1 LNHDA, CDR2 SQIVND (reference sequence).

This clonotype was seen repeatedly, ten times or more. This chain uses TRBV12-3 or TRBV12-4 with TRBJ2-4, with 9 bases matching TRBD1. With V trimmed by 5 bases and J by 8 bases, 4 bases remained unmatched. This CDR3 has 13 amino acids. DNA for the CDR3: TGTGCCAGCAGTCCAGGACAGGGGCACATTCAGTACTTC. Translation gives CASSPGQGHIQYF.

In regard to this clonotype: Because the CDR3's place on the DNA is in doubt, the DNA is left out and the CDR3 is given as listed by TCRdb. The chain couples TRBV7-6 to TRBJ2-7; the DNA was not compared with TRBD2, the D call given in the table. The CDR3 length equals 18 residues, ends included. Looked up from germline, CDR1 is SGHVS and CDR2 is FNYEAQ. This CDR3 reads CASSFVARGTGETYEQHF.

In this sample, this clonotype turned up many times. The chain recombines TRBV7-2 with TRBJ2-7; 7 positions agree with TRBD1. Germline CDR1 SGHTA, CDR2 FQGNSA. The ends lost 5 bases at V and 4 bases at J; junction bases unmatched: 8. CDR3 length equals 14 residues. The CDR3 DNA reads as TGTGCCAGCAGCGACTCCACGACAGGGTACGAGCAGTACTTC. Amino acids: CASSDSTTGYEQYF.

V usage is TRBV5-4 and J usage is TRBJ1-1, with D maybe TRBD1 (6 bases). Germline assignment: CDR1 SGHNT and CDR2 YYREEE (reference sequence). This CDR3 has 15 amino acids. V was clipped by 4 bases and J by 4 bases, with 17 bases between them. As DNA, the CDR3 is TGTGCCAGCAGCCCCAGGGGTCCTCGGGCCACTGAAGCTTTCTTT. It translates to CASSPRGPRATEAFF.

V is TRBV5-5 and J is TRBJ1-1; D is possibly TRBD1 (6 bases). V lost 7 bases and J lost 4, with 20 bases in between. The CDR3 has 15 amino acids. In germline, CDR1 is SGHKS, CDR2 YYEKEE (reference sequence). The CDR3 loop reads CASGVGHRLSTEAFF. DNA for the CDR3: TGTGCCAGCGGCGTGGGACACCGACTGAGCACTGAAGCTTTCTTT.

V gene TRBV6-5 combines with J gene TRBJ1-2; 12 bases are shared with TRBD1. Germline V gives CDR1 MNHEY, CDR2 SVGAGI. Trimming took 4 bases from V and 4 from J; bases not matched to a gene: 10. The CDR3 contains 17 residues. The CDR3 spells CASSSRDRGLLGYGYTF. In nucleotides, the CDR3 is TGTGCCAGCAGTTCCCGGGACAGGGGGCTTCTTGGCTATGGCTACACCTTC.

This clonotype came up a few times. The chain carries TRBV24-1 and TRBJ1-2; 8 bases are shared with TRBD1. V lost 6 bases to trimming and J lost 5 bases; unmatched junction nucleotides: 4. The CDR3 is 13 residues long. Germline assignment: CDR1 KGHDR and CDR2 SFDVKD. CDR3 in amino acids: CATSLTGGYGYTF. In DNA, the CDR3 is TGTGCCACCAGTTTAACAGGGGGTTATGGCTACACCTTC.

This clonotype has a single count. The chain employs TRBV4-3 and TRBJ2-4; D tentatively reads TRBD1 or TRBD2 (5 bases each). This CDR3 contains 13 residues. The germline V and J ends were trimmed by 5 bases and 5 bases, with 10 bases remaining between them. Germline V gives CDR1 LGHNA, CDR2 YSLEER. CDR3 DNA sequence: TGCGCCAGCAGCGACGGGGACGAAAACATTCAGTACTTC. Residues: CASSDGDENIQYF.

This clonotype occurred a few times. V gene TRBV11-1 combines with J gene TRBJ1-5; 7 nucleotides agree with TRBD1. Germline CDR1 SGHAT, CDR2 FQDESV (reference sequence). The CDR3 runs 14 residues. V gave up 4 bases and J gave up 3 bases; unmatched junction bases: 3. The CDR3 DNA follows: TGTGCCAGCAGCTCACAGGGGAACAATCAGCCCCAGCATTTT. Its translation: CASSSQGNNQPQHF.

The chain's CDR3 is CASSYSGTGEGYTEAFF. As DNA, the CDR3 is TGTGCCAGCAGTTACTCGGGCACAGGGGAGGGTTACACTGAAGCTTTCTTT. This chain joins TRBV6-5 and TRBJ1-1, with 7 bases matching TRBD1. The J segment lost 3 bases and the V segment lost 0 bases, leaving 10 bases of the junction unmatched. CDR1 MNHEY and CDR2 SVGAGI come from the germline V gene. This CDR3 has 17 amino acids.